This entry lists 8 T cell receptor beta chains sequenced from one sample in a study of brain T cells in children with intractable seizures. This sample's time point: blood from clinic visit 5 months post-surgery; TSC patient then seizure free. Here immunoSEQ multiplex PCR was the method, and the copy in TCRdb shows in-frame clones only, minus some. The top ten clones hold 5% to 7% of a sample with around 340,000 clones, 93% of them seen once. This sample comprised peripheral blood, obtained roughly 5 months after surgery. Every receptor here comes from a boy less than two years old with tuberous sclerosis and intractable seizures.

The gene calls are TRBV27 and TRBJ2-7; D call uncertain. V lost 3 bases and J 6 bases, leaving 6 bases between the germline ends. CDR3 length: 11 amino acids. Germline CDR1 is MNHEY and CDR2 is SMNVEV (reference sequence). CDR3 nucleotides: TGTGCCAGCAGTTTTAGGTCCGAGCAGTACTTC. Protein: CASSFRSEQYF.

This clone was found once. The chain carries TRBV2 and TRBJ1-3; a possible D gene is TRBD1 (6 bases). Trimming removed 7 bases from V and 0 bases from J, with 13 bases in between. Germline V CDR1 and CDR2: SNHLY, FYNNEI. The CDR3 totals 15 residues. The chain's CDR3 is CASIVGDNSGNTIYF. The DNA for the CDR3 is TGTGCCAGCATAGTGGGGGACAACTCTGGAAACACCATATATTTT. The whole variable domain, filled in from reference TRBV2 and TRBJ1-3, reads EPEVTQTPSHQVTQMGQEVILRCVPISNHLYFYWYRQILGQKVEFLVSFYNNEISEKSEIFDDQFSVERPDGSNFTLKIRSTKLEDSAMYFCASIVGDNSGNTIYFGEGSWLTVV.

This clone was seen only once. The chain couples TRBV12-3 or TRBV12-4 to TRBJ1-1; D gene uncertain. There are 12 residues in the CDR3. Trimming pared 6 bases from V and 6 bases from J, leaving 11 bases between. The CDR3 is CASSRAVAEAFF. CDR3 in DNA: TGTGCCAGCAGCCGGGCGGTGGCTGAAGCTTTCTTT.

V gene TRBV7-9 combines with J gene TRBJ2-3; D not resolved. CDR3 size: 16 residues. CDR1 SEHNR and CDR2 FQNEAQ come from the germline V gene (reference sequence). The V end was cut by 6 bases, the J end by 0 bases, with 16 bases between. CDR3 coding DNA: TGTGCCAGCAGTCCTAGTCGACTCGTAAGCACAGATACGCAGTATTTT. Translated: CASSPSRLVSTDTQYF.

This chain joins TRBV4-2 and TRBJ2-1, with 10 bases that match TRBD2. From germline, CDR1 is LGHNA and CDR2 YNFKEQ. CDR3 size: 16 residues. The V gene end was trimmed by 4 bases and the J gene end by 1 base; junction bases not matched to a gene: 4. DNA of the CDR3: TGTGCCAGCAGCCTGCGGACTAGCGGTTCCTACAATGAGCAGTTCTTC. Translating gives CASSLRTSGSYNEQFF.

The chain recombines TRBV19 with TRBJ2-7; TRBD1 matches at 7 bases. CDR1 and CDR2 from the germline V gene are LNHDA and SQIVND (reference sequence). This CDR3 has 13 amino acids. V shed 9 bases and J 2 bases; nucleotides not matched to a gene: 7. The CDR3 DNA is TGTGCCAGCCGACAGGGAAGCACCTACGAGCAGTACTTC. Translating it yields CASRQGSTYEQYF.

V usage is TRBV7-8 and J usage is TRBJ2-1; 14 bases agree with TRBD2. J gave up 7 bases and V 5 bases, and 13 bases lay outside the gene matches. The CDR3 covers 18 residues. Germline V gives CDR1 SGHVS, CDR2 FQNEAQ. CDR3: CASSPTTSGGALLNEQFF. The CDR3 DNA follows: TGTGCCAGCAGCCCGACGACTAGCGGGGGGGCCCTGTTGAATGAGCAGTTCTTC.

V and J are TRBV5-4 and TRBJ2-5; D gene ambiguous. The CDR3 length is 11 residues. The germline V gene has CDR1 SGHNT and CDR2 YYREEE (reference sequence). Trimming removed 4 bases at V and 2 bases at J, with 3 bases between. As DNA, the CDR3 is TGTGCCAGCAGCGATCAAGAGACCCAGTACTTC. This codes for CASSDQETQYF.